Each of the 14 T cell receptor beta chains below was sequenced from the same sample in a study of shared clonotypes between healthy human individuals (dated by TCRdb to the early 2020s). For the CD8 naive samples, CD45RO-negative cells were positively selected for CCR7, yielding a CD45RA+CCR7+ population from which TemRA cells were excluded. Preparation of the library involved the immunoSEQ multiplex PCR assay. Drawn from immuneACCESS, this table holds only the in-frame rearrangements with V and J called that TCRdb kept. Clones are partly lost; checked studies trace under half to an unresolved V gene and leave the rest unexplained. The table for this sample lists some 2 million clones; over 85% of them were counted only once. The ten largest clonotypes hold more than 0.95% of the sample. Material: naive CD8+ T cells sorted from blood. The cell subset or site tag for this specimen amounts to: CD45RA+CCR7+. The receptor set was obtained from a man aged 18 to 30 in good health.

This chain uses TRBV19 with TRBJ2-7; weak D call: TRBD2 (5 bases). This CDR3 comprises 14 residues. V was clipped by 5 bases and J by 4 bases, with 15 bases between them. Germline CDR1 and CDR2: LNHDA and SQIVND (reference sequence). CDR3 residues: CASSFEGSRYEQYF. The CDR3 region has the DNA TGTGCCAGTAGTTTTGAGGGTAGTCGATACGAGCAGTACTTC.

The chain joins TRBV27 to TRBJ2-7, with 8 bases lining up with TRBD1. This CDR3 is 15 amino acids long. With V trimmed by 6 bases and J by 5 bases, 12 bases remained unmatched. In germline, CDR1 is MNHEY, CDR2 SMNVEV (reference sequence). The DNA for the CDR3 is TGTGCCAGCAGCCAAACCCCCAACAGGGGGAACGAGCAGTACTTC. Its translation is CASSQTPNRGNEQYF.

Worth noting for this clone: The same CDR3 is also encoded by other DNA sequences in this sample. The V and J genes are TRBV9 and TRBJ2-7, with D possibly being TRBD1 (6 bases). The CDR3 sequence is 13 residues long. Deletions cut 0 bases from V and 2 bases from J, with 6 bases between. CDR1 and CDR2 (germline): SGDLS, YYNGEE. CDR3 nucleotide sequence: TGTGCCAGCAGCGTAGAGGGGGCCTACGAGCAGTACTTC. The encoded protein is CASSVEGAYEQYF.

V gene TRBV2 combines with J gene TRBJ2-3; D gene ambiguous. The V end lost 3 bases, the J end lost 2 bases, and 3 bases lay between the germline ends. Germline values: CDR1 SNHLY, CDR2 FYNNEI. The CDR3 is made up of 12 amino acids. In DNA, the CDR3 is TGTGCCAGCAGTGACACCACAGATACGCAGTATTTT. Translation gives CASSDTTDTQYF.

The genes are TRBV7-8 and TRBJ2-7; TRBD2 might be the D (6 bases). Deletions cut 5 bases from V and 4 bases from J, with 18 bases between. Germline CDR1 is SGHVS and CDR2 is FQNEAQ. The CDR3 has 15 amino acids. The DNA of the CDR3 is TGTGCCAGCAGCGCGGCGGGATTAAGTGAGTACGAGCAGTACTTC. As protein: CASSAAGLSEYEQYF.

The rearrangement joins TRBV7-9 to TRBJ2-3; D gene uncertain. The V end was cut by 6 bases, the J end by 4 bases, with 17 bases between. The length of the CDR3 is 15 residues. In germline, CDR1 is SEHNR, CDR2 FQNEAQ (reference sequence). Here the CDR3 reads CASSRQAGNPDTQYF. The CDR3 DNA is TGTGCCAGCAGTAGGCAAGCCGGTAATCCAGATACGCAGTATTTT.

The gene calls are TRBV27 and TRBJ1-5, with D possibly TRBD1 on 6 matching bases. The V end lost 6 bases, the J end lost 5 bases, and 11 bases lay between the germline ends. There are 13 residues in the CDR3. The germline V gene encodes CDR1 MNHEY and CDR2 SMNVEV (reference sequence). CDR3 nucleotides: TGTGCCAGCAGAGGGGGGCTTGATCAGCCCCAGCATTTT. This translates into CASRGGLDQPQHF.

V and J are TRBV20-1 and TRBJ2-5; no reliable D call. This CDR3 has 10 amino acids. The germline gives CDR1 DFQATT, CDR2 SNEGSKA (reference sequence). V was shortened by 4 bases and J by 5 bases, with 5 bases between the two germline ends. CDR3 sequence: CSAMRETQYF. The CDR3 DNA follows: TGCAGTGCTATGAGGGAGACCCAGTACTTC.

This chain joins TRBV4-1 and TRBJ2-7; TRBD2 matches at 7 bases. This CDR3 region has 15 residues. J was trimmed by 5 bases and V by 1 base; bases with no gene match: 8. Germline CDR1 reads MGHRA; CDR2 reads YSYEKL. CDR3 amino acids: CASSQGVGRGDEQYF. The DNA of the CDR3 is TGCGCCAGCAGCCAAGGAGTTGGGAGGGGAGACGAGCAGTACTTC.

The V call is TRBV2, the J call TRBJ2-5, with a weak D call TRBD2 (5 bases). Germline V gives CDR1 SNHLY, CDR2 FYNNEI. V dropped 2 bases and J dropped 0 bases, with 13 bases sitting between them. The CDR3 sequence is 16 residues long. CDR3 coding DNA: TGTGCCAGCAGTGAAAACTGGTGGGAGTACCAAGAGACCCAGTACTTC. Encoded protein: CASSENWWEYQETQYF.

As for this clone: Additional DNA sequences in this sample encode the identical CDR3. The rearrangement uses TRBV7-9 and TRBJ1-2; D unresolved. Germline V CDR1 and CDR2: SEHNR, FQNEAQ (reference sequence). Trimming shortened V by 5 bases and J by 3 bases, and 7 bases separated the two germline ends. The CDR3 spans 12 residues. In DNA, the CDR3 is TGTGCCAGCAGCCACGGTGACTATGGCTACACCTTC. This translates into CASSHGDYGYTF.

This chain uses TRBV29-1 with TRBJ2-1; 9 bases are shared with TRBD2. V lost 7 bases, J lost 8 bases, and 27 bases stayed unmatched. This CDR3 is built from 19 residues. Germline V gene lookup returns CDR1 SQVTM and CDR2 ANQGSEA. The CDR3 DNA follows: TGCAGCGCCACCGGGGGGGCTAGCGGGGAATTCCATCGGGAGTATGAGCAGTTCTTC. It yields the protein CSATGGASGEFHREYEQFF.

The chain joins TRBV13 to TRBJ1-1; TRBD1 matches at 10 bases. The CDR3 loop spans 14 amino acids. Trimming cost V 8 bases and J 1 base; bases outside gene matches: 4. In germline, CDR1 is PRHDT, CDR2 FYEKMQ (reference sequence). The CDR3 sequence: CASRDRGSNTEAFF. The DNA of the CDR3 is TGTGCCAGCCGGGACAGGGGTTCGAACACTGAAGCTTTCTTT.

This clone was found a few times. The same CDR3 arises from other DNA sequences in this sample as well. The chain links TRBV5-1 to TRBJ1-1; 10 bases line up with TRBD1. CDR3 size: 14 residues. Germline assignment: CDR1 SGHRS and CDR2 YFSETQ. V was clipped by 0 bases and J by 4 bases; unmatched bases: 0. The CDR3 sequence is CASSLGQGATEAFF. CDR3 nucleotides: TGCGCCAGCAGCTTGGGACAGGGGGCCACTGAAGCTTTCTTT.